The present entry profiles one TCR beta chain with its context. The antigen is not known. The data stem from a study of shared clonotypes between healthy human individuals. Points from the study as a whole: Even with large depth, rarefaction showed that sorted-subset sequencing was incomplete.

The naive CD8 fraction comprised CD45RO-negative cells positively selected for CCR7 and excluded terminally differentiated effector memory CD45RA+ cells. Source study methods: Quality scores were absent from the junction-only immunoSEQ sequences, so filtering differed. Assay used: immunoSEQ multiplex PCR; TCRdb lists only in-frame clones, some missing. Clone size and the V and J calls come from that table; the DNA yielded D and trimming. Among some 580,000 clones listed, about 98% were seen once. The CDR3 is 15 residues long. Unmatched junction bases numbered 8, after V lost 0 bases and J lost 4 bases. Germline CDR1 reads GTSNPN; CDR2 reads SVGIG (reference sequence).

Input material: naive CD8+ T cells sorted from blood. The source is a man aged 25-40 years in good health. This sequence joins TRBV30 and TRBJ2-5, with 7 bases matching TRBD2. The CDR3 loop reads CAWSVPGEGLETQYF. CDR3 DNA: TGTGCCTGGAGTGTACCGGGGGAGGGCCTAGAGACCCAGTACTTC.